This is a list of T cell receptor beta chains from one sample in a study of blood T cells in healthy people across ages. TCRdb re-called the 5' RACE reads with MiXCR, one entry per CDR3 protein. The sample shows 650,000 to 900,000 distinct CDR3 sequences, around two thirds of them seen only once. Source material: blood. These receptors came from a man younger than 45 in good health. The CDR3 runs from the conserved cysteine through the conserved F or W. Fields, in order: V gene, J gene, clone size, D gene, CDR3 protein, CDR3 DNA. D genes are given only for firm matches. Size tells how often a clone was seen (once, few, many) or the class of an expanded clone, and some rows leave it out.

>TRBV9|TRBJ1-1|.|.
CASSVYQGMNTEAFF
TGTGCCAGCAGCGTATACCAGGGGATGAACACTGAAGCTTTCTTT
>TRBV10-3|TRBJ2-5|few|.
CAISESSGETQYF
TGTGCCATCAGTGAGTCGAGTGGGGAGACCCAGTACTTC
>TRBV24-1|TRBJ2-7|.|TRBD2
CATRGGNEQYF
TGTGCCACCAGGGGGGGGAACGAGCAGTACTTC
>TRBV4-2|TRBJ2-3|.|.
CASSHLRDGGTDTQYF
TGTGCCAGCAGCCACCTCCGGGACGGAGGCACAGATACGCAGTATTTT
>TRBV30|TRBJ1-5|.|TRBD1
CAWSGGQGIQPQHF
TGTGCCTGGAGTGGAGGACAGGGCATCCAGCCCCAGCATTTT
>TRBV2|TRBJ2-3|once|.
CASGGVSGTQYF
TGTGCCAGCGGAGGGGTCTCAGGAACGCAGTATTTT
>TRBV7-2|TRBJ2-5|once|TRBD2
CASSQLAGALRQETQYF
TGTGCCAGCAGCCAACTAGCGGGGGCGCTACGCCAAGAGACCCAGTACTTC
>TRBV2|TRBJ2-5|once|.
CASSERWTRLQETQYF
TGTGCCAGCAGTGAGCGCTGGACAAGACTCCAAGAGACCCAGTACTTC
>TRBV7-6|TRBJ2-1|.|TRBD2
CASSWLAGGHQEQFF
TGTGCCAGCAGCTGGCTAGCGGGGGGCCACCAGGAGCAGTTCTTC
>TRBV6-5|TRBJ2-3|.|.
CASRPGRERDTQYF
TGTGCCAGCAGACCCGGCCGGGAGAGGGATACGCAGTATTTT
>TRBV6-5|TRBJ2-7|.|TRBD1
CASSPPRGTAEQYF
TGTGCCAGCAGTCCGCCCAGGGGGACCGCCGAGCAGTACTTC
>TRBV28|TRBJ2-7|.|.
CASSTGTRVYEQYF
TGTGCCAGCAGTACCGGGACACGGGTCTACGAGCAGTACTTC
>TRBV3-1|TRBJ1-1|.|.
CASSPFTNTEAFF
TGTGCCAGCAGCCCTTTTACGAACACTGAAGCTTTCTTT
>TRBV10-3|TRBJ1-2|.|.
CAISEADSYGYTF
TGTGCCATCAGTGAGGCGGACTCCTATGGCTACACCTTC
>TRBV7-2|TRBJ2-1|.|TRBD2
CASSGLGGEETQFF
TGTGCCAGCAGCGGACTAGGAGGAGAAGAGACCCAGTTCTTC
>TRBV7-9|TRBJ2-7|.|TRBD1
CASSLGPGQGYEQYF
TGTGCCAGCAGCTTAGGGCCAGGACAGGGCTACGAGCAGTACTTC
>TRBV5-1|TRBJ2-5|.|.
CASSVKEETQYF
TGCGCCAGCAGCGTGAAGGAAGAGACCCAGTACTTC
>TRBV10-3|TRBJ2-1|.|TRBD2
CAISGLAGGQNNEQFF
TGTGCCATCAGCGGACTAGCGGGGGGGCAAAACAATGAGCAGTTCTTC
>TRBV12-3/TRBV12-4|TRBJ2-7|few|TRBD1
CASSRQGSNEQYF
TGTGCCAGCAGCCGACAGGGTTCGAATGAGCAGTACTTC
>TRBV6-5|TRBJ1-3|.|.
CASNLRGGNTIYF
TGTGCCAGCAACCTTCGTGGGGGAAACACCATATATTTT
>TRBV4-1|TRBJ2-1|.|.
CASSLWLDVNNEQFF
TGCGCCAGCAGCCTCTGGCTGGATGTAAACAATGAGCAGTTCTTC
>TRBV12-3/TRBV12-4|TRBJ2-7|.|.
CASSLAGARGTEQYF
TGTGCCAGCAGTTTAGCGGGGGCTCGGGGAACGGAGCAGTACTTC
>TRBV20-1|TRBJ2-7|.|.
CSAHTGWTTYEQYF
TGCAGTGCACATACAGGGTGGACTACCTACGAGCAGTACTTC
>TRBV29-1|TRBJ2-1|once|.
CSVETYSYNEQFF
TGCAGCGTTGAAACATATTCCTACAATGAGCAGTTCTTC
>TRBV12-3/TRBV12-4|TRBJ2-3|.|TRBD2
CASSIPLGGGADTQYF
TGTGCCAGCAGTATTCCCCTCGGCGGGGGGGCAGATACGCAGTATTTT
>TRBV4-3|TRBJ1-2|.|.
CASSQELGSYGYTF
TGCGCCAGCAGCCAAGAACTCGGGAGCTATGGCTACACCTTC
>TRBV6-5|TRBJ2-3|few|.
CASTPGEALADTQYF
TGTGCCAGCACCCCCGGCGAGGCGCTTGCAGATACGCAGTATTTT
>TRBV5-1|TRBJ2-7|once|.
CASSLAPGSDEQYF
TGCGCCAGCAGCTTGGCTCCGGGATCGGACGAGCAGTACTTC
>TRBV4-1|TRBJ2-5|few|.
CASSQDRGRGGETQYF
TGCGCCAGCAGCCAAGATCGGGGCAGGGGGGGAGAGACCCAGTACTTC
>TRBV6-2/TRBV6-3|TRBJ2-1|.|.
CASSRELLNEQFF
TGTGCCAGCAGTAGGGAACTTCTCAATGAGCAGTTCTTC
>TRBV20-1|TRBJ1-5|.|.
CSARMGTTDQPQHF
TGCAGTGCTAGAATGGGGACGACGGATCAGCCCCAGCATTTT
>TRBV14|TRBJ2-6|.|.
CASRITGANVLTF
TGTGCCAGCCGGATAACTGGGGCCAACGTCCTGACTTTC
>TRBV7-2|TRBJ2-5|.|TRBD1
CASLGQVGNEQYF
TGTGCCAGCTTAGGACAGGTCGGAAATGAGCAGTACTTC
>TRBV4-3|TRBJ1-6|.|.
CASSRYTGNSPLHF
TGCGCCAGCAGCCGCTACACGGGGAATTCACCCCTCCACTTT
>TRBV7-9|TRBJ1-2|.|TRBD1
CASSLDWTGSYGYTF
TGTGCCAGCAGCTTAGATTGGACAGGGAGCTATGGCTACACCTTC
>TRBV20-1|TRBJ2-1|.|.
CSATQFPSYNEQFF
TGCAGTGCCACACAATTCCCCTCCTACAATGAGCAGTTCTTC
>TRBV27|TRBJ2-3|.|.
CASSLDYSTDTQYF
TGTGCCAGCAGTTTAGACTATAGCACAGATACGCAGTATTTT
>TRBV2|TRBJ2-4|.|.
CASSIPGRKKNIQYF
TGTGCCAGCAGTATTCCGGGACGGAAAAAAAACATTCAGTACTTC
>TRBV27|TRBJ2-7|.|.
CASSLVTGRGYEQYF
TGTGCCAGCAGTTTAGTCACAGGGCGAGGCTACGAGCAGTACTTC
>TRBV29-1|TRBJ1-2|.|TRBD1
CSVKFQGDYGYTF
TGCAGCGTTAAGTTTCAGGGGGACTATGGCTACACCTTC
>TRBV7-2|TRBJ2-1|.|TRBD2
CASSLGPRGGSSYNEQFF
TGTGCCAGCAGCTTAGGCCCTCGGGGGGGGAGCTCCTACAATGAGCAGTTCTTC
>TRBV4-1|TRBJ2-1|.|.
CASSLYGGTNNEQFF
TGCGCCAGCAGCCTATATGGGGGGACAAACAATGAGCAGTTCTTC
>TRBV20-1|TRBJ2-3|.|TRBD2
CSADFSGEGDTQYF
TGCAGTGCTGACTTTAGCGGGGAAGGGGATACGCAGTATTTT
>TRBV4-2|TRBJ2-1|once|TRBD2
CASSLILAGGNEQFF
TGTGCCAGCAGCCTGATACTAGCGGGGGGAAATGAGCAGTTCTTC
>TRBV14|TRBJ2-1|.|TRBD2
CASSQDLGTSGKNEQFF
TGTGCCAGCAGCCAAGATCTTGGGACTAGCGGGAAAAATGAGCAGTTCTTC
>TRBV28|TRBJ2-7|.|.
CASSLRSRPYEQYF
TGTGCCAGCAGTTTAAGGTCTCGCCCCTACGAGCAGTACTTC
>TRBV7-2|TRBJ1-2|.|.
CASHRKGYGYTF
TGTGCCAGCCATAGAAAGGGCTATGGCTACACCTTC
>TRBV7-3|TRBJ2-1|.|TRBD1
CASSLTPTGGFYNEQFF
TGTGCCAGCAGCTTAACGCCGACAGGGGGGTTCTACAATGAGCAGTTCTTC
>TRBV4-2|TRBJ2-3|once|.
CASSPWSSGLTDTQYF
TGTGCCAGCAGCCCCTGGTCCAGCGGACTCACAGATACGCAGTATTTT
>TRBV7-8|TRBJ2-3|.|.
CTSSLLPGSDTQYF
TGTACCAGCAGCTTATTACCGGGCTCAGATACGCAGTATTTT
>TRBV4-3|TRBJ2-7|.|.
CASSQERDDSYEQYF
TGCGCCAGCAGCCAAGAGAGGGACGACTCCTACGAGCAGTACTTC
>TRBV6-6|TRBJ2-1|.|.
CASSYQGSRDDEQFF
TGTGCCAGCAGTTACCAGGGCTCAAGAGACGATGAGCAGTTCTTC
>TRBV29-1|TRBJ1-4|.|.
CSARVQATTNEKLFF
TGCAGCGCGAGGGTGCAGGCCACAACTAATGAAAAACTGTTTTTT
>TRBV6-5|TRBJ2-6|.|.
CASSLGYPGANVLTF
TGTGCCAGCAGCCTAGGGTATCCTGGGGCCAACGTCCTGACTTTC
>TRBV7-9|TRBJ2-7|.|TRBD2
CASSVAGGFEQYF
TGTGCCAGCAGCGTAGCGGGAGGGTTCGAGCAGTACTTC